The 28 T cell receptor beta chains reported below all come from one sample, sequenced in a study of blood T cells in healthy people across ages. A J-beta primer mix and a sample-barcoded 5' primer were used in a second PCR of about 7 to 12 cycles. MiXCR, run by TCRdb on the 5' RACE reads, gives a single entry per CDR3 protein. This table has about 1.4 million distinct CDR3 sequences, 45% to 70% appearing once. The sequenced material came from blood. Receptors were obtained from a man aged 18 to 30 in good health.

A word on this clonotype: A read error is possible here, since a much larger clone lies one base away. The rearrangement uses TRBV6-4 and TRBJ2-1, with TRBD2 matching over 11 bases. Germline V CDR1 and CDR2: MRHNA, SNTAGT. CDR3 length equals 15 residues. The CDR3 coding sequence is TGTGCCAGCAGTGACGGGACTAGCGGTTACGATGAGCGGTTCTTC. Amino acid sequence: CASSDGTSGYDERFF.

The genes are TRBV5-6 and TRBJ1-2, with D perhaps matching TRBD1 (5 bases). V lost 3 bases, J lost 5 bases, and 17 bases lay in between. The germline gives CDR1 SGHDT, CDR2 YYEEEE. The CDR3 loop spans 15 amino acids. Here the CDR3 reads CASSSLTGRSYGYTF. The CDR3 DNA follows: TGTGCCAGCAGCTCCCTCACGGGACGGTCTTATGGCTACACCTTC.

The table lists this clonotype with a few counts. This chain uses TRBV2 with TRBJ1-1; D ambiguous. The CDR3 is 11 residues long. Germline V gene data show CDR1 as SNHLY and CDR2 as FYNNEI. The V gene lost 2 bases and the J gene lost 6 bases, with 4 bases spanning the gap. The CDR3: CASSERAEAFF. The DNA of the CDR3 is TGTGCCAGCAGTGAACGCGCTGAAGCTTTCTTT.

As for this clonotype: Its ends do not fully match the called genes, so a read error is possible. This chain connects TRBV18 to TRBJ2-2; D is possibly TRBD2 (6 bases). The CDR3 is 18 amino acids. Germline values: CDR1 KGHSH, CDR2 LQKENI. The CDR3 DNA reads as TGTGCCAGCTCAGCACCTCTATCCGGGAGTAAGGTCTCCAGGGAGCTGTTTTTT. This translates into CASSAPLSGSKVSRELFF.

This clonotype was detected once. The V and J genes are TRBV28 and TRBJ1-1; 9 bases match TRBD1. CDR1 MDHEN and CDR2 SYDVKM come from the germline V gene. Trimming removed 7 bases from V and 5 bases from J; junction bases left unmatched: 8. The CDR3 runs to 14 residues. CDR3 sequence (DNA): TGTGCCAGCAAAAACAGGGGGCTGGGTACTGAAGCTTTCTTT. Residues: CASKNRGLGTEAFF. The full variable domain, rest sourced from reference TRBV28 and TRBJ1-1, is DVKVTQSSRYLVKRTGEKVFLECVQDMDHENMFWYRQDPGLGLRLIYFSYDVKMKEKGDIPEGYSVSREKKERFSLILESASTNQTSMYLCASKNRGLGTEAFFGQGTRLTVV.

The chain carries TRBV11-3 and TRBJ2-1; no clear D. Germline-derived CDR1 and CDR2 are SGHNT and YENEEA. The CDR3 contains 16 residues. With 1 base removed from V and 5 bases from J, the gap between germline ends came to 15 bases. DNA of the CDR3: TGTGCCAGCAGCTTAGCACGTCTAGGTTACAACAATGAGCAGTTCTTC. It translates to CASSLARLGYNNEQFF.

The V gene is TRBV20-1, the J gene TRBJ1-1; D gene unclear. The germline V gene encodes CDR1 DFQATT and CDR2 SNEGSKA (reference sequence). V was pared by 1 base and J by 6 bases, with 9 bases between. The CDR3 runs to 12 residues. The CDR3 region has the DNA TGCAGTGCTAGAGTAGGCGGCGCTGAAGCTTTCTTT. Its translation: CSARVGGAEAFF.

The chain combines TRBV29-1 with TRBJ2-1; TRBD2 aligns across 7 bases. CDR1 is SQVTM and CDR2 is ANQGSEA in the germline V gene. This CDR3 comprises 12 residues. CDR3 nucleotides: TGCAGGACGAGCGGGACCCCCAGTGAGCAGTTCTTC. It is translated as CRTSGTPSEQFF.

J is TRBJ2-3 and V is TRBV5-5, with D perhaps matching TRBD2 (5 bases). The CDR3 covers 15 residues. From germline, CDR1 is SGHKS and CDR2 YYEKEE (reference sequence). With 3 bases removed from V and 1 base from J, the gap between germline ends came to 12 bases. CDR3 sequence reads: CASSWGEGGTDTQYF. As DNA, the CDR3 is TGTGCCAGCAGCTGGGGAGAAGGCGGCACAGATACGCAGTATTTT. Combining the CDR3 with reference TRBV5-5 and TRBJ2-3 gives the whole variable domain DAGVTQSPTHLIKTRGQQVTLRCSPISGHKSVSWYQQVLGQGPQFIFQYYEKEERGRGNFPDRFSARQFPNYSSELNVNALLLGDSALYLCASSWGEGGTDTQYFGPGTRLTVL.

The chain employs TRBV20-1 and TRBJ2-3; perhaps TRBD1 as D (6 bases). Germline CDR1 is DFQATT and CDR2 is SNEGSKA (reference sequence). With 3 bases removed from V and 8 bases from J, the gap between germline ends came to 9 bases. The CDR3 has 11 residues. Here the CDR3 reads CSASLGATQYF. In DNA, the CDR3 is TGCAGTGCTAGCTTGGGGGCTACGCAGTATTTT.

The rearrangement joins TRBV4-3 to TRBJ2-1; D possibly corresponds to TRBD2 (6 bases). CDR1 is LGHNA and CDR2 is YSLEER in the germline V gene. V lost 1 base to trimming and J lost 5 bases, with 12 bases between them. CDR3 length equals 15 residues. The CDR3 nucleotides read TGCGCCAGCAGCCAAGGGGGACTCACCGACAATGAGCAGTTCTTC. Its translation: CASSQGGLTDNEQFF.

This chain uses TRBV4-3 with TRBJ1-4; the D is unclear. V was shortened by 0 bases and J by 8 bases, with 7 bases between the two germline ends. The length of the CDR3 is 13 residues. Germline values: CDR1 LGHNA, CDR2 YSLEER. CDR3 coding DNA: TGCGCCAGCAGCCAAGATAAGGTGGAAAAACTGTTTTTT. The encoded protein is CASSQDKVEKLFF.

This chain connects TRBV6-1 to TRBJ1-1; maybe TRBD1 (5 bases). V lost 8 bases to trimming and J lost 3 bases, with 16 bases between them. From germline, CDR1 is MNHNS and CDR2 SASEGT. The CDR3 runs to 14 residues. The CDR3 region is CASGDGVGYTEAFF. For the CDR3, the DNA is TGTGCCAGCGGGGACGGGGTGGGGTACACTGAAGCTTTCTTT.

This chain connects TRBV5-5 to TRBJ2-1; no firm D call. CDR1 and CDR2 (germline): SGHKS, YYEKEE (reference sequence). Trimming took off 0 bases at V and 4 bases at J, with 8 bases between the two ends. This CDR3 comprises 14 residues. CDR3 sequence: CASSLDLGYNEQFF. The CDR3 DNA reads TGTGCCAGCAGCTTGGATCTGGGGTACAATGAGCAGTTCTTC.

The chain has TRBV4-3 and TRBJ2-7, with 8 bases aligning to TRBD1. Germline values: CDR1 LGHNA, CDR2 YSLEER. CDR3 size: 18 residues. Trimming removed 0 bases from V and 3 bases from J; junction bases left unmatched: 13. CDR3 sequence (DNA): TGCGCCAGCAGCCAAGAAGGACAGGGTATCGTCGAAGGCTACGAGCAGTACTTC. Translation: CASSQEGQGIVEGYEQYF.

The chain recombines TRBV11-2 with TRBJ2-3, with D hard to call. The CDR3 extends over 15 amino acids. Trimming removed 0 bases at V and 2 bases at J, with 9 bases between. CDR1 and CDR2 (germline): SGHAT, FQNNGV. CDR3 bases: TGTGCCAGCAGCTTAGACACCGTCTCCACAGATACGCAGTATTTT. Protein product: CASSLDTVSTDTQYF. Drawing the rest from reference TRBV11-2 and TRBJ2-3, the complete variable domain is EAGVAQSPRYKIIEKRQSVAFWCNPISGHATLYWYQQILGQGPKLLIQFQNNGVVDDSQLPKDRFSAERLKGVDSTLKIQPAKLEDSAVYLCASSLDTVSTDTQYFGPGTRLTVL.

The chain carries TRBV6-4 and TRBJ1-6; D not certain. CDR3 length equals 12 residues. Germline V gene data show CDR1 as MRHNA and CDR2 as SNTAGT. Trimming pared 0 bases from V and 14 bases from J, leaving 8 bases between. This CDR3 is CASSDSYPTLHF. The CDR3 DNA follows: TGTGCCAGCAGTGACTCCTATCCCACCCTCCACTTT.

The chain has TRBV5-1 and TRBJ2-3; tentatively, D is TRBD2 (6 bases). The CDR3 loop spans 14 amino acids. V lost 5 bases and J lost 2, with 12 bases in between. From germline, CDR1 is SGHRS and CDR2 YFSETQ. Written as DNA, the CDR3 is TGCGCCAGCAGAAAGGGAGGTCACACAGATACGCAGTATTTT. Protein: CASRKGGHTDTQYF.

This CDR3 is CASSQVEAGGTTDTQYF. CDR3 nucleotides: TGTGCCAGCAGCCAAGTGGAAGCGGGAGGTACCACAGATACGCAGTATTTT. The chain couples TRBV3-1 to TRBJ2-3, with 9 nucleotides matching TRBD2. V shed 1 base and J 2 bases; nucleotides not matched to a gene: 7. Germline lookup yields CDR1 LGHDT and CDR2 YNNKEL (reference sequence). The CDR3 is made up of 17 amino acids.

V gene TRBV4-1 combines with J gene TRBJ2-1, with 10 bases that match TRBD2. The CDR3 length is 17 residues. The J segment lost 5 bases and the V segment lost 1 base, leaving 8 bases of the junction unmatched. Germline values: CDR1 MGHRA, CDR2 YSYEKL. CDR3 coding DNA: TGCGCCAGCAGCCAAGTGACCCTAGCGGGAGAGGACAATGAGCAGTTCTTC. The encoded protein is CASSQVTLAGEDNEQFF.

The V gene is TRBV7-2, the J gene TRBJ2-3, with TRBD2 matching 7 bases. The CDR3 covers 14 residues. Germline assignment: CDR1 SGHTA and CDR2 FQGNSA. The junction had 7 bases not matched to a gene; V was cut back by 2 bases and J by 8 bases. The CDR3 region has the DNA TGTGCCAGCAGCTTACCTACTCGCGGGAGTACGCAGTATTTT. Translated: CASSLPTRGSTQYF.

The rearrangement links TRBV20-1 to TRBJ1-2; the D gene is possibly TRBD1 (5 bases). Deletions cut 0 bases from V and 5 bases from J, with 19 bases between. Germline V lookup: CDR1 DFQATT, CDR2 SNEGSKA (reference sequence). CDR3 length: 16 residues. The CDR3 sequence: CSARDYLSPGGYGYTF. CDR3 sequence (DNA): TGCAGTGCTAGAGATTATCTTAGTCCCGGGGGGTATGGCTACACCTTC.

This clonotype was found a few times. This chain uses TRBV4-3 with TRBJ2-3; TRBD2 might be the D (5 bases). The CDR3 has 17 amino acids. The germline gives CDR1 LGHNA, CDR2 YSLEER. V lost 4 bases to trimming and J lost 5 bases, with 22 bases between them. The CDR3 region is CASSPRVLLVPVDTQYF. CDR3 nucleotides: TGCGCCAGCAGCCCGAGGGTACTACTAGTTCCGGTAGATACGCAGTATTTT.

This rearrangement joins TRBV27 to TRBJ1-1; TRBD1 aligns across 7 bases. Germline values: CDR1 MNHEY, CDR2 SMNVEV (reference sequence). The CDR3 has 17 amino acids. Unmatched junction bases numbered 12, after V lost 5 bases and J lost 0 bases. The CDR3 DNA reads as TGTGCCAGCAGTCCGACAGGGATGGGGTACATGAACACTGAAGCTTTCTTT. Encoded protein: CASSPTGMGYMNTEAFF.

Only a few counts were recorded for this clonotype. This rearrangement joins TRBV7-2 to TRBJ2-5; 15 bases line up with TRBD2. V was clipped by 2 bases and J by 5 bases; unmatched bases: 9. Germline CDR1 and CDR2: SGHTA and FQGNSA. This CDR3 is 18 amino acids long. The CDR3 bases are TGTGCCAGCAGCTTAAGGACTAGCGGGAGGGCCGCCGGGGAGACCCAGTACTTC. The encoded protein is CASSLRTSGRAAGETQYF. Using reference TRBV7-2 and TRBJ2-5 for the parts outside the CDR3, the full variable domain is GAGVSQSPSNKVTEKGKDVELRCDPISGHTALYWYRQSLGQGLEFLIYFQGNSAPDKSGLPSDRFSAERTGGSVSTLTIQRTQQEDSAVYLCASSLRTSGRAAGETQYFGPGTRLLVL.

The table lists this clonotype with a few counts. The rearrangement links TRBV5-1 to TRBJ1-6, with a possible D match to TRBD1 (5 bases). Trimming stripped 2 bases from V and 7 bases from J, with 13 bases between. CDR1 is SGHRS and CDR2 is YFSETQ in the germline V gene. The CDR3 length is 15 residues. The CDR3 region is CASSLLQEMNSPLHF. As DNA, the CDR3 is TGCGCCAGCAGCTTACTACAGGAGATGAATTCACCCCTCCACTTT.

This clonotype was detected once. This sequence joins TRBV12-3 or TRBV12-4 and TRBJ2-7, with 10 bases identical to TRBD2. V shed 8 bases, J shed 6 bases, and the junction held 7 bases outside the gene matches. This CDR3 has 13 residues. The CDR3, as DNA: TGTGCCAGCTCTAGCGGGAGTTTAAGCGAGCAGTACTTC. It is translated as CASSSGSLSEQYF.

Regarding this clonotype: This could be a read error, since a much larger clone is one nucleotide away. V gene TRBV29-1 combines with J gene TRBJ2-3; tentatively, D is TRBD2 (5 bases). The CDR3 runs 13 residues. V was clipped by 7 bases and J by 9 bases, with 20 bases between them. CDR1 is SQVTM, CDR2 ANQGSEA, per germline. CDR3 sequence (DNA): TGCAGCGGGTGGGGAACCGCCGGGGAAACGCAGTATTTT. Residues: CSGWGTAGETQYF.